The entry below gives a single T cell receptor (beta chain) sequence along with its context. Its antigen is not identified. This specimen includes other DNA sequences encoding the same CDR3. The CDR3 runs to 13 residues. The V and J ends lost 4 bases and 7 bases respectively, with 13 bases between them. Germline V gene data show CDR1 as SQVTM and CDR2 as ANQGSEA. This sample was taken from a study of beta chain features in type 1 diabetes. Purity of each sorted population was above 95%. The study reverse transcribed the entire isolated RNA, so it sequenced expressed TCRB transcripts. Naive, central memory and regulatory T cell samples came to a mean of roughly 4 million reads. Produced via immunoSEQ multiplex PCR; TCRdb's table is partial and in-frame only. In the table there are approximately 240,000 clones, 15% to 20% of which are singletons. General study findings and limits: In every one of the four CD4+ subsets, TCRB CDR3s were moderately but significantly shorter in Type 1 diabetes patients. Insertion counts at VDJ junctions were lower in type 1 diabetes patients, who also showed more deletions there.

The sample comprised naive CD4+ T cells from blood. The TCR sequence derives from a man aged 25 to 45 with type 1 diabetes. The chain joins TRBV29-1 to TRBJ2-2, with a tentative D call TRBD2 (6 bases). CDR3 coding DNA: TGCAGCGTTGGCGGGAAGTACATCGGGGAGCTGTTTTTT. This translates into CSVGGKYIGELFF.